This T cell receptor (beta chain) was retrieved from a study of blood T cell repertoires in COVID-19. Germline-derived CDR1 and CDR2 are MNHEY and SMNVEV (reference sequence). V was shortened by 6 bases and J by 3 bases, with 10 bases between the two germline ends. The CDR3 covers 13 residues. Assay used: immunoSEQ multiplex PCR; TCRdb lists only in-frame clones, some missing. The sample shows tens of thousands of clones, around 90% of them seen only once. This sequence joins TRBV27 and TRBJ2-3, with D tentatively TRBD1 (6 bases). The sequencing input was peripheral blood. This TCR derives from a woman aged 65 to 85 with acute or convalescent COVID-19. CDR3 DNA sequence: TGTGCCAGCAGATCCACAGGGACAGATACGCAGTATTTT. This codes for CASRSTGTDTQYF.